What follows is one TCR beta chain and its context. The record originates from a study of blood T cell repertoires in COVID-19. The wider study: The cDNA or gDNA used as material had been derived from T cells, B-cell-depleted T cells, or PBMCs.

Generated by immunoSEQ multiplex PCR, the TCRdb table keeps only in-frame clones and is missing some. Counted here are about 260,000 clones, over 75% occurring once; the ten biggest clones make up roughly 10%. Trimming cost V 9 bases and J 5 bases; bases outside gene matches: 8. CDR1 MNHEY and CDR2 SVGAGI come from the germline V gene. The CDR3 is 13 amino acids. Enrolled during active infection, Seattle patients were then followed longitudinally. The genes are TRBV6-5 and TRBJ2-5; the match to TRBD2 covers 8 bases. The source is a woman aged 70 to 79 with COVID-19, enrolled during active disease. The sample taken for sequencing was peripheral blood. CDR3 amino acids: CASRGTSLETQYF. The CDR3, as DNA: TGTGCCAGTCGGGGGACTAGTTTGGAGACCCAGTACTTC.